The clone carrying this T cell receptor beta chain occurred many times. The source of the sample is a study of breast tumors, draining lymph nodes, adjacent tissues. Trimming took off 1 base at V and 5 bases at J, with 8 bases between the two ends. This CDR3 contains 12 residues. Germline loops: CDR1 SQVTM, CDR2 ANQGSEA. TCRdb called the multiplex PCR reads again in MiXCR, with one record for every CDR3 protein. Here the sample spans some 150,000 distinct CDR3 sequences, approximately 33% being singletons. Axillary draining lymph nodes of breast cancer patients supplied the node samples. This TCR was sampled from a female donor with breast cancer. Some clones in this sample may be carry-over from other donors' samples. This chain links TRBV29-1 with TRBJ1-2; D is uncertain. Material for sequencing was axillary lymph node tissue. CDR3 region: CSVEGAAYGYTF. CDR3 nucleotide sequence: TGCAGCGTTGAAGGGGCAGCGTATGGCTACACCTTC.